One T cell receptor (beta chain) is described in this entry. Its antigen is not known. The data belong to a study of blood T cells in healthy people across ages. Points from the study as a whole: Underestimates were what the diversity estimates from one million T cells were considered to be. Across samples, TCR beta diversity tracked strongly with naive T cell percentage. TCR beta diversity, measured per million T cells, fell in a roughly linear way with age.

Each donor had approximately 10 milliliters of peripheral blood drawn. With a J-beta primer mix and a sample-barcoded 5' primer, a second PCR ran 7 to 11 cycles. TCRdb re-analysed the 5' RACE reads in MiXCR, keeping a single row per CDR3 protein. The sample has about 1.7 million distinct CDR3 sequences, 28% seen once. The ends lost 2 bases at V and 11 bases at J; junction bases unmatched: 9. CDR3 length: 14 amino acids. In germline, CDR1 is DFQATT, CDR2 SNEGSKA (reference sequence). This clonotype was obtained from a woman aged 25-40 years in good health. The chain joins TRBV20-1 to TRBJ1-6, with 7 bases matching TRBD1. The specimen was blood. CDR3 DNA: TGCAGTGCTAGACCTGGACAGGCCGGCGCACCCCTCCACTTT. This translates into CSARPGQAGAPLHF.